These T cell receptor beta chains were read from a single sample in a study of early T cells in non-severe SARS-CoV-2 infection. TCRdb reprocessed the 5' RACE reads with MiXCR, giving one entry per CDR3 protein. In the table there are tens of thousands of distinct CDR3 sequences, 6% to 7% of which are singletons. The material was whole blood, obtained at baseline. The receptor source for this set is an adult who was a healthcare worker with PCR-confirmed SARS-CoV-2 infection or an uninfected control (not recorded which). Both conserved end residues are part of each CDR3. Each record gives: V gene, D gene, J gene, CDR3 protein. The D gene is left open where the match is weak.

>TRBV2|NA|TRBJ2-7
CATYPLYSSYEQYF
>TRBV20-1|NA|TRBJ2-2
CSAWGRGTGELFF
>TRBV5-1|TRBD1|TRBJ2-3
CASSQGQGSDTQYF
>TRBV7-2|NA|TRBJ2-2
CASSLAPSGIGGGELFF
>TRBV28|TRBD1|TRBJ2-7
CASSPRGPTYEQYF
>TRBV6-5|TRBD2|TRBJ2-7
CASSPSGGSGVHEQYF
>TRBV2|TRBD1|TRBJ2-7
CASRKGTGGDGSTYEQYF
>TRBV20-1|TRBD2|TRBJ2-1
CSTSTSKYNEQFF
>TRBV29-1|NA|TRBJ1-5
CSVVLGVGNQPQHF
>TRBV29-1|NA|TRBJ2-5
CSVVAGAETQYF
>TRBV27|NA|TRBJ2-3
CATQKPGAPKDTQYF
>TRBV7-8|TRBD2|TRBJ2-5
CASSPREVGTQYF
>TRBV5-5|TRBD1|TRBJ1-2
CASSSGTGVYGYTF
>TRBV7-9|NA|TRBJ2-3
CASSLEGLLTSTDTQYF
>TRBV10-3|TRBD2|TRBJ2-1
CAISEPGLAGGHEQFF
>TRBV9|TRBD2|TRBJ2-7
CASSVAGGSGSGEQYF
>TRBV20-1|TRBD2|TRBJ2-3
CSARDPAKRGHTDTQYF
>TRBV7-8|TRBD2|TRBJ2-3
CASSSARTGLNTDTQYF
>TRBV2|NA|TRBJ1-6
CASIPDSYLAPLHF
>TRBV6-1|TRBD2|TRBJ2-5
CASSEFPSGRAIKTQYF
>TRBV5-1|NA|TRBJ1-5
CASSLLGTVDQPQHF
>TRBV11-2|NA|TRBJ2-7
CASSNTYEQYF
>TRBV7-2|NA|TRBJ2-5
CASSLLEETQYF
>TRBV5-1|NA|TRBJ2-1
CASTRMGGGEQFF